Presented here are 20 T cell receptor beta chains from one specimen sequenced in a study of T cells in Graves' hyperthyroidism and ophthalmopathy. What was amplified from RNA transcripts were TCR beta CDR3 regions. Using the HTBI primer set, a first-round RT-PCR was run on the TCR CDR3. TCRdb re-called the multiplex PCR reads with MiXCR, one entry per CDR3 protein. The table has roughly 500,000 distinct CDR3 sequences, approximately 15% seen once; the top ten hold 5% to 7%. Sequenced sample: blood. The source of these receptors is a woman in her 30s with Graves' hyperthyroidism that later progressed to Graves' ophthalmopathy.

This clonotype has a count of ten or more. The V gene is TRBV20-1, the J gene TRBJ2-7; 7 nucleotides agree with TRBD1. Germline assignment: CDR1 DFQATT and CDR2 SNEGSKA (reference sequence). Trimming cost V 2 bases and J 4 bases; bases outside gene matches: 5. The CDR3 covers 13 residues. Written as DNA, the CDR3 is TGCAGTGCTAGAACAGGGGATATTTACGAGCAGTACTTC. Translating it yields CSARTGDIYEQYF.

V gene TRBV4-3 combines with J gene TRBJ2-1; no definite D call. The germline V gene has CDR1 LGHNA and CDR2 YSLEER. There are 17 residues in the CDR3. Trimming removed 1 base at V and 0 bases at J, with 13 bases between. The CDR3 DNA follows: TGCGCCAGCAGCCAAGCTTGGACCACCGGCTCCTACAATGAGCAGTTCTTC. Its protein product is CASSQAWTTGSYNEQFF.

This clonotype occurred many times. The CDR3 bases are TGTGCCAGCAGTTTAGGGGACGGATTATTGTATGGCTACACCTTC. Translating gives CASSLGDGLLYGYTF. The rearrangement joins TRBV12-3 or TRBV12-4 to TRBJ1-2, with D possibly being TRBD1 (5 bases). CDR3 length equals 15 residues. Trimming removed 1 base from V and 5 bases from J, with 14 bases in between.

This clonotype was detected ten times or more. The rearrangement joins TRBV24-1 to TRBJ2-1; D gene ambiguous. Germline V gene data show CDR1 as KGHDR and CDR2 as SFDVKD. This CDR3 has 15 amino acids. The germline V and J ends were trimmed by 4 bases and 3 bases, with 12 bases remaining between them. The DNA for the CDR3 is TGTGCCACCAGTGACCATAAAGACGGCTACAATGAGCAGTTCTTC. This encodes CATSDHKDGYNEQFF.

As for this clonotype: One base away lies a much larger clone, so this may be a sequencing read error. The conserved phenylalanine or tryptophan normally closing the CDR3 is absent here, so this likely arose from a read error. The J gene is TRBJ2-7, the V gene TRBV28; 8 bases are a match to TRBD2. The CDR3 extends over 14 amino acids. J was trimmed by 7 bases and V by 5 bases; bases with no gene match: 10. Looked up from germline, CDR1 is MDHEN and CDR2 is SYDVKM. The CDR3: CASSHGRAWGEQYL. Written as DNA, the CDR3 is TGTGCCAGCAGTCACGGGAGGGCCTGGGGGGAGCAGTACCTC.

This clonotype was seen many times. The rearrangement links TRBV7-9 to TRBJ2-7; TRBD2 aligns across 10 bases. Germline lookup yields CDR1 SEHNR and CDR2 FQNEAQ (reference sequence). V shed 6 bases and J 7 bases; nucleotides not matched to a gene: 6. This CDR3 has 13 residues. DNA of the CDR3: TGTGCCAGCAGGGGGCTAGCGGGAGATGAGCAGTACTTC. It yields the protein CASRGLAGDEQYF. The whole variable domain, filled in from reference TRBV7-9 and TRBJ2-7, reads DTGVSQNPRHKITKRGQNVTFRCDPISEHNRLYWYRQTLGQGPEFLTYFQNEAQLEKSRLLSDRFSAERPKGSFSTLEIQRTEQGDSAMYLCASRGLAGDEQYFGPGTRLTVT.

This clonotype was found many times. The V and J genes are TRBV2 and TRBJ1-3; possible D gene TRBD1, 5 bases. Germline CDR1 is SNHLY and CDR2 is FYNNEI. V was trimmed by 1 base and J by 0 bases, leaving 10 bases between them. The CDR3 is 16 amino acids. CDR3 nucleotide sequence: TGTGCCAGCAGTGAAGGACAGCCTAGCTCTGGAAACACCATATATTTT. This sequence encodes CASSEGQPSSGNTIYF.

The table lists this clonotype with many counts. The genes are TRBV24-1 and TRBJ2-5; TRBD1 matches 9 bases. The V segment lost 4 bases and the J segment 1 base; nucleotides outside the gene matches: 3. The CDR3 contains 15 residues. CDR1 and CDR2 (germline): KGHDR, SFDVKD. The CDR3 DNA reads TGTGCCACCAGTGACCGGACAGGGGTCCAAGAGACCCAGTACTTC. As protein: CATSDRTGVQETQYF.

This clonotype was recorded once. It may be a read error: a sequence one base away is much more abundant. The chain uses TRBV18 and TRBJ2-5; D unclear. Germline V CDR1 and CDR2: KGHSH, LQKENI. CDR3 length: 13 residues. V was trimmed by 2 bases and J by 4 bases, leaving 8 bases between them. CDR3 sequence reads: CASSPVATETQYF. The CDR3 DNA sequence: TGTGCCAGCTCACCAGTGGCAACAGAGACCCAGTACTTC.

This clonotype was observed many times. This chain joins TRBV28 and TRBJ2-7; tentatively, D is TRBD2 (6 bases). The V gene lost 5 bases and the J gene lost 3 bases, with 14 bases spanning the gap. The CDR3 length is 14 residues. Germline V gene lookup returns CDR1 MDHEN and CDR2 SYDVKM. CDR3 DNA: TGTGCCAGCAGTCTCCAGACTAGTAACTACGAGCAGTACTTC. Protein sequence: CASSLQTSNYEQYF.

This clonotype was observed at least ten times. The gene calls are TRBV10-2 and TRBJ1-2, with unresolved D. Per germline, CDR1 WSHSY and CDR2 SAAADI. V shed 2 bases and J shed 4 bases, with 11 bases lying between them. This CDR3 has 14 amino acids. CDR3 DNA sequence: TGCGCCAGCAGTGAGCCGGGCCAGGTCTATGGCTACACCTTC. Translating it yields CASSEPGQVYGYTF.

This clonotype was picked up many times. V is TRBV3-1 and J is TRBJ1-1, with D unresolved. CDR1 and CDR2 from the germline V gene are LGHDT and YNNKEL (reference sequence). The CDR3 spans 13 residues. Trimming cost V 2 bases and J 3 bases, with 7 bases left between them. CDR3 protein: CASSQSGDTEAFF. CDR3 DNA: TGTGCCAGCAGCCAAAGCGGGGACACTGAAGCTTTCTTT. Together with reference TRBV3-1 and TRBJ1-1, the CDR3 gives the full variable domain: DTAVSQTPKYLVTQMGNDKSIKCEQNLGHDTMYWYKQDSKKFLKIMFSYNNKELIINETVPNRFSPKSPDKAHLNLHINSLELGDSAVYFCASSQSGDTEAFFGQGTRLTVV.

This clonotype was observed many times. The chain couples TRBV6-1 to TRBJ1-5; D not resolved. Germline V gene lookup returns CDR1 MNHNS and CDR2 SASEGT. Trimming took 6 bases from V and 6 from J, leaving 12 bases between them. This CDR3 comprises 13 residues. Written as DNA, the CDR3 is TGTGCCAGCAGCTTCCTCCAAGGTCAGCCCCAGCATTTT. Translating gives CASSFLQGQPQHF.

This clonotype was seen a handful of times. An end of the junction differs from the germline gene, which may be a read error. The CDR3 protein is CATSPNTDTQYF. The CDR3 DNA is TGCGCCACCAGCCCCAACACAGATACGCAGTATTTT. The chain is built from TRBV18 and TRBJ2-3; D remains unclear. The germline V gene has CDR1 KGHSH and CDR2 LQKENI. The CDR3 length is 12 residues.

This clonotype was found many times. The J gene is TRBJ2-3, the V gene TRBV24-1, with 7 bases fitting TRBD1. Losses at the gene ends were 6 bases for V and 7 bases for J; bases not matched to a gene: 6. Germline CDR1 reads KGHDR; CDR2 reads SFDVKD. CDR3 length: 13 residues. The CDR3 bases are TGTGCCACCAGTCGCATACAGGGGCATACGCAGTATTTT. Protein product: CATSRIQGHTQYF.

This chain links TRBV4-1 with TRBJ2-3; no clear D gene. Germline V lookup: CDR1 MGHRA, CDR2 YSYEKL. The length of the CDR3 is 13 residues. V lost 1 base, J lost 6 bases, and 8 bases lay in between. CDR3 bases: TGCGCCAGCAGCCAAGTCCCTTGGGATACGCAGTATTTT. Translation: CASSQVPWDTQYF.

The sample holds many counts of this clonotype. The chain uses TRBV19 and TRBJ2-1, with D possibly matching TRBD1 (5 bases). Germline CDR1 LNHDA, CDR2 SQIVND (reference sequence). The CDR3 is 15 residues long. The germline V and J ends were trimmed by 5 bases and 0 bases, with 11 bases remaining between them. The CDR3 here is CASSSTARSYNEQFF. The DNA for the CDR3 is TGTGCCAGTAGTTCGACAGCCCGCTCCTACAATGAGCAGTTCTTC.

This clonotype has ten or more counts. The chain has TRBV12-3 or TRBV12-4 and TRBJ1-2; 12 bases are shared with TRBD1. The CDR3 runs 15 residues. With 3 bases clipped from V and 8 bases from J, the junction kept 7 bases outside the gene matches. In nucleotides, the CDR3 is TGTGCCAGCAGTTTCGGGGGACAGGGGGCACTCGGCTACACCTTC. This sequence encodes CASSFGGQGALGYTF.

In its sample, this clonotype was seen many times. The CDR3 region has the DNA TGTGCCAGCAGACGGACAGGTTCTAATTCACCCCTCCACTTT. It encodes CASRRTGSNSPLHF. The chain links TRBV6-1 to TRBJ1-6, with 7 nucleotides matching TRBD1. This CDR3 has 14 amino acids. Germline trimming cut 6 bases from V and 6 bases from J; bases unmatched to any gene: 5. The germline V gene encodes CDR1 MNHNS and CDR2 SASEGT.

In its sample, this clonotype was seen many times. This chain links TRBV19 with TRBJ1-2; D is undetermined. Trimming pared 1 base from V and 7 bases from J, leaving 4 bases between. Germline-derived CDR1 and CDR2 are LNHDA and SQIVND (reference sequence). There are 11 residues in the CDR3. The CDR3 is CASSIVGGYTF. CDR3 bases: TGTGCCAGTAGTATAGTAGGTGGCTACACCTTC.